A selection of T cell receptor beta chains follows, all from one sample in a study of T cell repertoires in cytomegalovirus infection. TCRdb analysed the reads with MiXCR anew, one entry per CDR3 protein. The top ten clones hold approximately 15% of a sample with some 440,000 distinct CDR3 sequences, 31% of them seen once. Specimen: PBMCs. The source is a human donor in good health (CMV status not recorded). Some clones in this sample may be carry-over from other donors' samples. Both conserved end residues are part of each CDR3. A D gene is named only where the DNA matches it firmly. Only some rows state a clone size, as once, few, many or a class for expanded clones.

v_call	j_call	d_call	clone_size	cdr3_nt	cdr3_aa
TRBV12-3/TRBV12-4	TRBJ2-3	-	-	TGTGCCAGCAGTAAAGGCAGTCCTAGCACAGATACGCAGTATTTT	CASSKGSPSTDTQYF
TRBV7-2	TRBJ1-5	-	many	TGTGCCAGCAGTTCGCACCACAGGGCCGGTCAGCCCCAGCATTTT	CASSSHHRAGQPQHF
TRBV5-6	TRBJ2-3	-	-	TGTGCCAGCAGCAAGACCCCGGAAGATACGCAGTATTTT	CASSKTPEDTQYF
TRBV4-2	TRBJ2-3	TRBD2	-	TGTGCCAGCAGCCAAGATGGGAGCGGGGGGACAGATACGCAGTATTTT	CASSQDGSGGTDTQYF
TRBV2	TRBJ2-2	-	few	TGTGCCTCCAGGGGACCAACCTTGAACACCGGGGAGCTGTTTTTT	CASRGPTLNTGELFF
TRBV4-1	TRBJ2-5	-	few	TGCGCCAGCAGCCACCCTTTGGAGACCCAGTACTTC	CASSHPLETQYF
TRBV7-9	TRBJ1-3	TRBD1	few	TGTGCCAGCAGCTTAACAGGGGATGGAAACACCATATATTTT	CASSLTGDGNTIYF
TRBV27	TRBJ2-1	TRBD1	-	TGTGCCAGCAGTTTCAGACAGGGGGCGACTAGCGTGGGCTACAATGAGCAGTTCTTC	CASSFRQGATSVGYNEQFF
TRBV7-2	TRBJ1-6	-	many	TGTGCCAGCAGCTTAGAAAGGGCCTATAATTCACCCCTCCACTTT	CASSLERAYNSPLHF
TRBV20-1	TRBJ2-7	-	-	TGCAGTGCTAGAGGCGCAGCTTCCTACGAGCAGTACTTC	CSARGAASYEQYF
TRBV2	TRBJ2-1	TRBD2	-	TGTGCCAGCACCGGGGAGGGTGGTCCTAACAATGAGCAGTTCTTC	CASTGEGGPNNEQFF
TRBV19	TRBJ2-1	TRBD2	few	TGTGCCAGTAGCCCCGGGACTAGCGGGGGGGCAAGGAATGAGCAGTTCTTC	CASSPGTSGGARNEQFF
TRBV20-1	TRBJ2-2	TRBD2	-	TGCAGTGCTACCCTAGCGGGGGGCTTCACCGGGGAGCTGTTTTTT	CSATLAGGFTGELFF
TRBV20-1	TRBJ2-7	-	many	TGCAGTGCCCCGTTTGGGGGGTACTCCTACGAGCAGTACTTC	CSAPFGGYSYEQYF
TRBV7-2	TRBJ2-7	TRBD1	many	TGTGCCAGCAGCTCCCGCCAGGGGGCTTCTTACGAGCAGTACTTC	CASSSRQGASYEQYF
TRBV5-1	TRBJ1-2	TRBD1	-	TGCGCCAGCAGCTCAAGTACAGGGGGCATCGGTGGCTACACCTTC	CASSSSTGGIGGYTF
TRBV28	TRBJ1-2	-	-	TGTGCCAGCAGTTCCCGGGGATCAGCTAACTATGGCTACACCTTC	CASSSRGSANYGYTF
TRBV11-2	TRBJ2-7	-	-	TGTGCCAGCAGCTTGCTGGGGACATGGACTTACGAGCAGTACTTC	CASSLLGTWTYEQYF